The 32 T cell receptor beta chains given below trace back to one sample, sequenced in a study of T cell responses to AZD1222 COVID-19 vaccine. Using immunoSEQ multiplex PCR, the repertoire was profiled, and TCRdb retains in-frame clones only, with some absent. Among over 150,000 clones listed, about nine tenths were seen once. The sample here was peripheral blood, taken on day 0 of AZD1222 vaccination. The receptors stem from an adult in good health.

The gene calls are TRBV4-3 and TRBJ2-5; D remains ambiguous. CDR1 LGHNA and CDR2 YSLEER come from the germline V gene. The CDR3 has 15 amino acids. V lost 2 bases and J lost 4, with 14 bases in between. CDR3 DNA: TGCGCCAGCAGCCAAATATGGCAGTATCGAGAGACCCAGTACTTC. Its protein product is CASSQIWQYRETQYF.

The table lists this clone with a count of one. The chain is built from TRBV5-6 and TRBJ2-4; D not resolved. The germline V gene encodes CDR1 SGHDT and CDR2 YYEEEE. The CDR3 is 11 amino acids. The V gene lost 4 bases and the J gene lost 11 bases, with 10 bases spanning the gap. The CDR3 protein is CASSIGPVQYF. For the CDR3, the DNA is TGTGCCAGCAGCATAGGGCCAGTTCAGTACTTC.

The chain is built from TRBV30 and TRBJ1-2; D is unresolved. The CDR3 has 13 amino acids. Germline-derived CDR1 and CDR2 are GTSNPN and SVGIG (reference sequence). Trimming took 0 bases from V and 7 from J, leaving 12 bases between them. This CDR3 reads CAWSVVAVSGYTF. CDR3 DNA sequence: TGTGCCTGGAGTGTAGTGGCAGTCAGTGGCTACACCTTC.

The V gene is TRBV4-2, the J gene TRBJ2-7, with 7 bases identical to TRBD2. The germline CDR1 and CDR2 sequences are LGHNA and YNFKEQ. V was pared by 10 bases and J by 7 bases, with 10 bases of the junction left unmatched. The CDR3 has 12 residues. The CDR3, as DNA: TGTGCCACGGGTAGCGGGCGCTGGGAGCAGTACTTC. Its protein product is CATGSGRWEQYF.

Turning to this clone: Its ends do not fully match the called genes, so a read error is possible. For the CDR3, the DNA is TGTGCTAGCAGCCCATATGTGGGGGGAGTAGAGACCCAGTACTTC. It is translated as CASSPYVGGVETQYF. The chain is built from TRBV7-7 and TRBJ2-5; a possible D gene is TRBD2 (6 bases). Per germline, CDR1 SSHAT and CDR2 FNYEAQ (reference sequence). The CDR3 runs 15 residues.

The rearrangement joins TRBV10-3 to TRBJ2-1; either TRBD1 or TRBD2 may supply D (5 bases each). Trimming cost V 8 bases and J 5 bases, with 13 bases left between them. Germline V gene lookup returns CDR1 ENHRY and CDR2 SYGVKD. The length of the CDR3 is 13 residues. CDR3 sequence reads: CAIREEGDNEQFF. The CDR3 nucleotides are TGTGCCATCCGGGAAGAAGGGGACAATGAGCAGTTCTTC.

This clone was seen a few times. The CDR3 DNA is TGCAGCGTTGAACAGGGGTATGGCTACACCTTC. Translating it yields CSVEQGYGYTF. This rearrangement joins TRBV29-1 to TRBJ1-2; D might be TRBD1 (6 bases). Germline-derived CDR1 and CDR2 are SQVTM and ANQGSEA. Trimming cost V 2 bases and J 5 bases, with 6 bases left between them. This CDR3 has 11 residues.

The chain uses TRBV3-1 (or the pseudogene TRBV3-2) and TRBJ1-1; D possibly corresponds to TRBD1 (5 bases). CDR1 LGHDT and CDR2 YNNKEL come from the germline V gene (reference sequence). This CDR3 is built from 14 residues. V lost 0 bases and J 1 base, leaving 6 bases between the germline ends. The CDR3 sequence: CASSQDRGNTEAFF. CDR3 in DNA: TGTGCCAGCAGCCAAGATAGGGGGAACACTGAAGCTTTCTTT.

The DNA of the CDR3 is TGTGCCAGCGGCGGGACAGGGGAAGGCAATCAGCCCCAGCATTTT. As protein: CASGGTGEGNQPQHF. The chain has TRBV6-4 and TRBJ1-5; 10 bases are a match to TRBD1. The CDR3 consists of 15 residues. Trimming cost V 8 bases and J 2 bases; bases outside gene matches: 6. Per the germline V gene, CDR1 is MRHNA and CDR2 is SNTAGT.

The chain employs TRBV19 and TRBJ2-7; D is unresolved. From germline, CDR1 is LNHDA and CDR2 SQIVND (reference sequence). V gave up 4 bases and J gave up 3 bases, with 7 bases separating them. The CDR3 spans 12 residues. CDR3 region: CASSRGNYEQYF. CDR3 nucleotide sequence: TGTGCCAGTAGTAGGGGTAACTACGAGCAGTACTTC.

The chain combines TRBV28 with TRBJ1-1; 8 bases align to TRBD1. From germline, CDR1 is MDHEN and CDR2 SYDVKM. V trimming: 7 bases; J trimming: 1 base; junction bases outside the gene matches: 8. The CDR3 sequence is 15 residues long. CDR3 DNA sequence: TGTGCCAGCAACCAAGCGACAGGGGAGAACACTGAAGCTTTCTTT. Amino acids: CASNQATGENTEAFF.

The CDR3 here is CSASLGETQYF. The DNA of the CDR3 is TGCAGTGCTAGCCTCGGCGAGACCCAGTACTTC. The chain is built from TRBV20-1 and TRBJ2-5, with D unresolved. V lost 3 bases, J lost 5 bases, and 7 bases lay in between. CDR3 size: 11 residues. Germline loops: CDR1 DFQATT, CDR2 SNEGSKA (reference sequence).

The chain has TRBV27 and TRBJ1-5, with D maybe TRBD1 (5 bases). Deletions cut 0 bases from V and 9 bases from J, with 15 bases between. The CDR3 is made up of 15 amino acids. Germline-derived CDR1 and CDR2 are MNHEY and SMNVEV (reference sequence). CDR3 sequence: CASSLSITGETPQHF. CDR3 nucleotide sequence: TGTGCCAGCAGTTTATCGATAACGGGGGAGACGCCCCAGCATTTT.

This chain uses TRBV9 with TRBJ2-7; no definite D call. Germline V gives CDR1 SGDLS, CDR2 YYNGEE. The CDR3 sequence is 14 residues long. The V and J ends lost 0 bases and 2 bases respectively, with 9 bases between them. CDR3 loop: CASSVAVSTYEQYF. The CDR3 bases are TGTGCCAGCAGCGTAGCGGTCAGTACCTACGAGCAGTACTTC.

This rearrangement joins TRBV14 to TRBJ1-6, with D unresolved. The CDR3 consists of 14 residues. The V end lost 1 base, the J end lost 6 bases, and 7 bases lay between the germline ends. CDR1 is SGHDN, CDR2 FVKESK, per germline. In nucleotides, the CDR3 is TGTGCCAGCAGCCAAGGGTGGGCTAATTCACCCCTCCACTTT. Its translation is CASSQGWANSPLHF.

J is TRBJ2-7 and V is TRBV5-6; D may be TRBD1 (5 bases). This CDR3 is built from 13 residues. With 0 bases removed from V and 6 bases from J, the gap between germline ends came to 10 bases. Germline lookup yields CDR1 SGHDT and CDR2 YYEEEE. CDR3 in DNA: TGTGCCAGCAGCTTGGGCTCCAGGGCCGAGCAGTACTTC. Amino acid sequence: CASSLGSRAEQYF. The whole variable domain, filled in from reference TRBV5-6 and TRBJ2-7, reads DAGVTQSPTHLIKTRGQQVTLRCSPKSGHDTVSWYQQALGQGPQFIFQYYEEEERQRGNFPDRFSGHQFPNYSSELNVNALLLGDSALYLCASSLGSRAEQYFGPGTRLTVT.

This chain joins TRBV7-2 and TRBJ2-7; D unresolved. The germline CDR1 and CDR2 sequences are SGHTA and FQGNSA. This CDR3 is 14 amino acids long. Trimming left V 4 bases short and J 6 bases short, with 16 bases between. CDR3 in DNA: TGTGCCAGCAGCTCGGGCGTCAAACCTACCGAGCAGTACTTC. This gives the protein CASSSGVKPTEQYF.

This chain links TRBV24-1 with TRBJ2-7; maybe TRBD2 (5 bases). The germline gives CDR1 KGHDR, CDR2 SFDVKD. The CDR3 runs 15 residues. The V gene lost 8 bases and the J gene lost 5 bases, with 21 bases spanning the gap. This chain's CDR3 is CATKGSGIFSDEQYF. Written as DNA, the CDR3 is TGTGCCACCAAAGGGTCGGGAATCTTCTCGGACGAGCAGTACTTC.

The gene calls are TRBV6-2 or TRBV6-3 and TRBJ1-4; D unresolved. Germline CDR1 is MNHEY and CDR2 is SVGEGT. The CDR3 sequence is 14 residues long. Trimming removed 0 bases at V and 8 bases at J, with 10 bases between. The CDR3, as DNA: TGTGCCAGCAGTTACTCGACCGGGAGGGAAAAACTGTTTTTT. It is translated as CASSYSTGREKLFF.

This chain links TRBV19 with TRBJ1-3; maybe TRBD1 (5 bases). CDR1 LNHDA and CDR2 SQIVND come from the germline V gene (reference sequence). V was cut by 5 bases and J by 4 bases, with 15 bases left in between. There are 15 residues in the CDR3. CDR3 protein: CASSPRDFSGNTIYF. In DNA, the CDR3 is TGTGCCAGTAGTCCCCGGGACTTCTCAGGAAACACCATATATTTT.

The chain employs TRBV3-1 (or the pseudogene TRBV3-2) and TRBJ2-7; TRBD1 aligns across 8 bases. The ends lost 8 bases at V and 5 bases at J; junction bases unmatched: 8. This CDR3 region has 13 residues. Germline V gene data show CDR1 as LGHDT and CDR2 as YNNKEL (reference sequence). The CDR3 coding sequence is TGTGCCAGCGGGTGGCAGGGGGCGGACGAGCAGTACTTC. It is translated as CASGWQGADEQYF.

This chain joins TRBV5-8 and TRBJ2-5, with a tentative D call TRBD2 (5 bases). The germline CDR1 and CDR2 sequences are SGHTS and YDEGEE. There are 13 residues in the CDR3. Trimming cost V 1 base and J 7 bases, with 11 bases left between them. DNA for the CDR3: TGTGCCAGCAGCTTGCAGGCCGGAGGGACCCAGTACTTC. Translating gives CASSLQAGGTQYF. Supplemented by reference TRBV5-8 and TRBJ2-5, the full variable domain reads EAGVTQSPTHLIKTRGQQATLRCSPISGHTSVYWYQQALGLGLQFLLWYDEGEERNRGNFPPRFSGRQFPNYSSELNVNALELEDSALYLCASSLQAGGTQYFGPGTRLLVL.

The V and J genes are TRBV5-4 and TRBJ2-7; 8 bases align to TRBD1. Germline V CDR1 and CDR2: SGHNT, YYREEE (reference sequence). V shed 2 bases and J 6 bases; nucleotides not matched to a gene: 4. This CDR3 is built from 13 residues. CDR3: CASSFGQGGEQYF. CDR3 sequence (DNA): TGTGCCAGCAGCTTTGGACAGGGCGGCGAGCAGTACTTC.

V usage is TRBV10-3 and J usage is TRBJ2-2; D not certain. This CDR3 has 14 amino acids. Germline values: CDR1 ENHRY, CDR2 SYGVKD. The ends were cut back, 0 bases at V and 7 bases at J, with 9 bases in the middle. CDR3 loop: CAISESTPDGELFF. CDR3 in DNA: TGTGCCATCAGTGAGTCGACGCCAGACGGGGAGCTGTTTTTT.

The chain uses TRBV13 and TRBJ2-3; possibly TRBD1 for D (6 bases). The CDR3 runs 17 residues. V was pared by 0 bases and J by 4 bases, with 17 bases between. Germline CDR1 is PRHDT and CDR2 is FYEKMQ (reference sequence). The CDR3, as DNA: TGTGCCAGCAGCTTAGGCAACAGGGAAGGTGACGCAGATACGCAGTATTTT. Its protein is CASSLGNREGDADTQYF.

In its sample, this clone was seen many times. The gene calls are TRBV4-3 and TRBJ1-3; a weak D match, TRBD1 (6 bases). The CDR3 spans 16 residues. CDR1 is LGHNA and CDR2 is YSLEER in the germline V gene. V lost 4 bases to trimming and J lost 1 base, with 14 bases between them. The CDR3 DNA reads as TGCGCCAGCAGCCCCACAGGGCAGTCTTCTGGAAACACCATATATTTT. Encoded protein: CASSPTGQSSGNTIYF.

This CDR3 reads CASSFHEGRSGELFF. The CDR3 coding sequence is TGCGCCAGCAGCTTTCACGAGGGGAGGTCCGGGGAGCTGTTTTTT. The chain recombines TRBV5-1 with TRBJ2-2, with D perhaps matching TRBD2 (6 bases). In germline, CDR1 is SGHRS, CDR2 YFSETQ. Trimming took off 2 bases at V and 6 bases at J, with 14 bases between the two ends. The CDR3 consists of 15 residues.

V is TRBV3-1 (or the pseudogene TRBV3-2) and J is TRBJ1-4; TRBD1 matches at 10 bases. The J segment lost 17 bases and the V segment lost 1 base, leaving 10 bases of the junction unmatched. Germline CDR1 LGHDT, CDR2 YNNKEL (reference sequence). This CDR3 comprises 14 residues. The CDR3 region is CASSQGGTGVGLFF. CDR3 nucleotides: TGTGCCAGCAGCCAAGGCGGGACAGGGGTCGGTCTATTTTTT.

V and J are TRBV7-9 and TRBJ1-1; TRBD1 agrees at 8 bases. CDR3 length equals 16 residues. Germline CDR1 reads SEHNR; CDR2 reads FQNEAQ (reference sequence). The J segment lost 0 bases and the V segment lost 5 bases, leaving 8 bases of the junction unmatched. CDR3 amino acids: CASSPRGTGLNTEAFF. The CDR3 nucleotides read TGTGCCAGCAGCCCCCGGGGGACAGGCCTGAACACTGAAGCTTTCTTT.

This clone was counted only a few times. This chain links TRBV28 with TRBJ2-3; a weak D match, TRBD2 (5 bases). V lost 7 bases, J lost 12 bases, and 17 bases lay in between. This CDR3 contains 12 residues. CDR1 is MDHEN, CDR2 SYDVKM, per germline. CDR3 nucleotides: TGTGCCAGCAACTCAGGAGCTGGACTTCAGTATTTT. It translates to CASNSGAGLQYF.

The rearrangement joins TRBV4-1 to TRBJ2-7; D may be TRBD1 (5 bases). Germline V gene sequence: CDR1 MGHRA, CDR2 YSYEKL. CDR3 length: 15 residues. The V and J ends lost 0 bases and 6 bases respectively, with 15 bases between them. CDR3 residues: CASSQDGQGIGEQYF. Here the CDR3 DNA reads TGCGCCAGCAGCCAAGATGGGCAGGGAATTGGCGAGCAGTACTTC.

The chain recombines TRBV5-1 with TRBJ2-3; 7 bases map to TRBD1. V lost 6 bases to trimming and J lost 3 bases; unmatched junction nucleotides: 7. The CDR3 is 14 amino acids. Germline lookup yields CDR1 SGHRS and CDR2 YFSETQ. CDR3 amino acids: CASNWQGVTDTQYF. CDR3 nucleotides: TGCGCCAGCAATTGGCAGGGGGTAACAGATACGCAGTATTTT.